Following are 15 T cell receptor beta chains from one sample sequenced in a study of blood T cell repertoires in COVID-19. Only in-frame clones appear in the TCRdb table, and some are missing; sequencing was by immunoSEQ multiplex PCR. There are around 140,000 clones in the sample; roughly 90% occur only once, and less than 20% lies in the top ten. Sequences were obtained from peripheral blood. The receptor source for this set is a middle-aged man with active or convalescent COVID-19.

This clone showed up just once. CDR3 amino acids: CASGRDRLGNTIYF. The CDR3 DNA follows: TGTGCTAGTGGCCGGGACAGGCTCGGAAACACCATATATTTT. The chain is built from TRBV12-5 and TRBJ1-3; 8 bases fit TRBD1. The junction had 5 bases not matched to a gene; V was cut back by 6 bases and J by 4 bases. The CDR3 is 14 residues long. Germline lookup yields CDR1 LGHNT and CDR2 FRNRAP.

The chain is built from TRBV18 and TRBJ2-7; D might be TRBD1 (6 bases). The germline gives CDR1 KGHSH, CDR2 LQKENI. CDR3 length: 14 amino acids. V gave up 6 bases and J gave up 0 bases, with 12 bases separating them. CDR3 nucleotides: TGTGCCAGCTCGGACCAGGGGAGCTCCTACGAGCAGTACTTC. It translates to CASSDQGSSYEQYF.

CDR3 sequence (DNA): TGTGCCAGCAGTGACCCGGAAGAGGGTGAAAAACTGTTTTTT. Translated: CASSDPEEGEKLFF. The chain has TRBV2 and TRBJ1-4; D is unresolved. Trimming took off 3 bases at V and 7 bases at J, with 12 bases between the two ends. CDR1 is SNHLY, CDR2 FYNNEI, per germline. The CDR3 covers 14 residues.

This chain joins TRBV7-2 and TRBJ1-2; TRBD1 might be the D (6 bases). The CDR3 extends over 13 amino acids. The V end was cut by 4 bases, the J end by 8 bases, with 14 bases between. Germline V gives CDR1 SGHTA, CDR2 FQGNSA. The CDR3 coding sequence is TGTGCCAGCAGCTCCAACAGGGATCAGGGCTACACCTTC. This gives the protein CASSSNRDQGYTF.

The chain has TRBV19 and TRBJ2-7; possible D gene TRBD1, 5 bases. The germline V gene has CDR1 LNHDA and CDR2 SQIVND (reference sequence). There are 13 residues in the CDR3. Trimming took off 5 bases at V and 2 bases at J, with 10 bases between the two ends. In DNA, the CDR3 is TGTGCCAGTAGTCAGGACAATGCCTACGAGCAGTACTTC. Residues: CASSQDNAYEQYF.

The V gene is TRBV4-1, the J gene TRBJ2-1; unclear D gene. Germline V gene data show CDR1 as MGHRA and CDR2 as YSYEKL. There are 16 residues in the CDR3. Trimming took 2 bases from V and 0 from J, leaving 11 bases between them. Here the CDR3 reads CASSQSGGSSYNEQFF. The CDR3 region has the DNA TGCGCCAGCAGCCAAAGTGGCGGAAGCTCCTACAATGAGCAGTTCTTC.

The chain links TRBV4-1 to TRBJ2-1; 10 bases are shared with TRBD1. Per the germline V gene, CDR1 is MGHRA and CDR2 is YSYEKL. The CDR3 is made up of 15 amino acids. The V gene end was trimmed by 4 bases and the J gene end by 9 bases; junction bases not matched to a gene: 9. The CDR3 is CASSPRQGAEGEQFF. CDR3 in DNA: TGCGCCAGCAGCCCCCGACAGGGGGCTGAGGGTGAGCAGTTCTTC.

This clone turned up a few times. V is TRBV5-1 and J is TRBJ1-6, with 7 bases aligning to TRBD1. Germline V gene data show CDR1 as SGHRS and CDR2 as YFSETQ. The CDR3 consists of 15 residues. J lost 4 bases, V lost 5 bases, and 6 bases had no gene match. The CDR3 loop is CASRTGDGYNSPLHF. Written as DNA, the CDR3 is TGCGCCAGCAGAACAGGGGATGGATATAATTCACCCCTCCACTTT. Together with reference TRBV5-1 and TRBJ1-6, the CDR3 gives the full variable domain: KAGVTQTPRYLIKTRGQQVTLSCSPISGHRSVSWYQQTPGQGLQFLFEYFSETQRNKGNFPGRFSGRQFSNSRSEMNVSTLELGDSALYLCASRTGDGYNSPLHFGNGTRLTVT.

The chain links TRBV19 to TRBJ2-3; 10 positions agree with TRBD1. CDR1 and CDR2 (germline): LNHDA, SQIVND (reference sequence). This CDR3 spans 14 amino acids. With V trimmed by 7 bases and J by 3 bases, 4 bases remained unmatched. The CDR3 sequence is CASKKGQGTDTQYF. CDR3 coding DNA: TGTGCCAGTAAAAAGGGACAGGGGACAGATACGCAGTATTTT.

This sequence joins TRBV6-1 and TRBJ2-5; 12 nucleotides agree with TRBD2. The CDR3 has 15 residues. J gave up 2 bases and V 3 bases, and 1 base lay outside the gene matches. Germline CDR1 reads MNHNS; CDR2 reads SASEGT. For the CDR3, the DNA is TGTGCCAGCAGTGAGACTAGCGGGAGACAAGAGACCCAGTACTTC. Protein: CASSETSGRQETQYF.

The chain uses TRBV18 and TRBJ2-7; 7 nucleotides match TRBD1. The germline gives CDR1 KGHSH, CDR2 LQKENI. The CDR3 loop spans 15 amino acids. Unmatched junction bases numbered 8, after V lost 2 bases and J lost 4 bases. The CDR3 reads CASSPFVGTEYEQYF. In nucleotides, the CDR3 is TGTGCCAGCTCACCATTCGTAGGGACAGAATACGAGCAGTACTTC.

The genes are TRBV6-6 and TRBJ1-3, with 11 bases aligning to TRBD1. Trimming took 6 bases from V and 1 from J; bases not matched to a gene: 5. The CDR3 loop spans 16 amino acids. Germline assignment: CDR1 MNHNY and CDR2 SVGAGI (reference sequence). The CDR3 spells CASSHGQGASGNTIYF. CDR3 DNA sequence: TGTGCCAGCAGCCACGGACAGGGGGCGTCTGGAAACACCATATATTTT.

This chain links TRBV5-1 with TRBJ2-3; tentative D call: TRBD1 (5 bases). The germline CDR1 and CDR2 sequences are SGHRS and YFSETQ. Trimming took 3 bases from V and 3 from J, leaving 17 bases between them. The CDR3 sequence is 16 residues long. The CDR3 DNA follows: TGCGCCAGCAGCTCAAATCCTCAGGGCGCAACAGATACGCAGTATTTT. Residues: CASSSNPQGATDTQYF.

The chain couples TRBV3-1 (or the pseudogene TRBV3-2) to TRBJ1-2, with a possible D match to TRBD1 (6 bases). The CDR3 runs to 13 residues. V was trimmed by 0 bases and J by 10 bases, leaving 12 bases between them. CDR1 and CDR2 from the germline V gene are LGHDT and YNNKEL (reference sequence). The CDR3 is CASSQDGQRLYTF. The CDR3, as DNA: TGTGCCAGCAGCCAAGATGGACAGCGACTCTACACCTTC.

The CDR3 region is CASSLSRSPGTEAFF. CDR3 nucleotides: TGTGCCAGCAGCTTGTCAAGGTCCCCGGGGACTGAAGCTTTCTTT. The chain combines TRBV7-2 with TRBJ1-1; D ambiguous. The germline gives CDR1 SGHTA, CDR2 FQGNSA. This CDR3 region has 15 residues. Trimming took off 3 bases at V and 5 bases at J, with 16 bases between the two ends. The full variable domain, completed using reference TRBV7-2 and TRBJ1-1, is GAGVSQSPSNKVTEKGKDVELRCDPISGHTALYWYRQSLGQGLEFLIYFQGNSAPDKSGLPSDRFSAERTGGSVSTLTIQRTQQEDSAVYLCASSLSRSPGTEAFFGQGTRLTVV.